This entry is about one T cell receptor beta chain. Original data processing: From reference gene primer amplification, estimates of nucleated cell counts were derived. TCRdb's table, derived via immunoSEQ multiplex PCR, lists solely in-frame clones and lacks some. That table furnishes V, J and clone size, whereas the DNA furnished D and trimming. The table includes around 140,000 clones, approximately 90% detected once. This sample stems from a study of blood T cell repertoires in COVID-19. Study-wide context: Italy, Spain and the United States were the sources of the convalescent and acute COVID-19 samples. Sources were T cells, B-cell-depleted T cells, or PBMCs; the material itself was cDNA or gDNA.

With 3 bases removed from V and 0 bases from J, the gap between germline ends came to 12 bases. This CDR3 has 15 amino acids. Germline CDR1 is SGDLS and CDR2 is YYNGEE. The sequenced material came from peripheral blood. The chain joins TRBV9 to TRBJ2-5; possible D gene TRBD2, 6 bases. The TCR was taken from a man aged 45-60 years with active or convalescent COVID-19. CDR3 nucleotide sequence: TGTGCCAGCAGCGCAGGGACTGGGTACCAAGAGACCCAGTACTTC. Encoded protein: CASSAGTGYQETQYF.